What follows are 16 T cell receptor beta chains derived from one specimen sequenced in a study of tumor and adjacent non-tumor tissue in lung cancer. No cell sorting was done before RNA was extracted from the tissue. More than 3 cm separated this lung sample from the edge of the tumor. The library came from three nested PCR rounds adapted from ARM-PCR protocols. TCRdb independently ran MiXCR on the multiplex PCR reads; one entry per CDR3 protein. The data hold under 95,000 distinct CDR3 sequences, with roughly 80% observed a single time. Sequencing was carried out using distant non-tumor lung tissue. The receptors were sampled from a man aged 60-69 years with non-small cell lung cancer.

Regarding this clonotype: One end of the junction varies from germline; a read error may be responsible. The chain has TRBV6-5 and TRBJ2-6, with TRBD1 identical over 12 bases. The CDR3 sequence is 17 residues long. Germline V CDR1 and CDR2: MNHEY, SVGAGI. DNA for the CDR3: TGTACCAGCAGTGTCGGGACAGGGGGCTCTGGGGTCAAGGTCCTGACTTTC. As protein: CTSSVGTGGSGVKVLTF.

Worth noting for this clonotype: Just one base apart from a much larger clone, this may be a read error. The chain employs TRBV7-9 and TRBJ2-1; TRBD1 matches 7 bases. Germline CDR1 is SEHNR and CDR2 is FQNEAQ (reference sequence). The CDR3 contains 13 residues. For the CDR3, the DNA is TGTTCCAGCAGTAAACAGGGGCACAATGAGCAGTTCTTC. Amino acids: CSSSKQGHNEQFF.

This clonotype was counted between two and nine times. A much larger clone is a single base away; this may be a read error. In DNA, the CDR3 is TGTGCCAGCAGACCCAACCGGGACAGCCATGACTACACCTTC. Translated: CASRPNRDSHDYTF. The J gene is TRBJ1-2, the V gene TRBV6-5; TRBD1 matches 7 bases. CDR1 is MNHEY, CDR2 SVGAGI, per germline. The CDR3 spans 14 residues. J was trimmed by 10 bases and V by 6 bases; bases with no gene match: 14.

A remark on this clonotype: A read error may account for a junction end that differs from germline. CDR3 sequence reads: CASSFLDAEAFF. The CDR3, as DNA: TGTGCCAGCAGTTTTTTGGATGCTGAGGCTTTCTTT. The V call is TRBV12-3 or TRBV12-4, the J call TRBJ1-1; D unclear. The CDR3 totals 12 residues.

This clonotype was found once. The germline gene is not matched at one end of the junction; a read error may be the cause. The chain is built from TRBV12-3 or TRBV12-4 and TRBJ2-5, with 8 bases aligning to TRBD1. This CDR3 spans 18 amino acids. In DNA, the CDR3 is TGTGCCATCAGTTCAGCAGTTTTCGGGACAGGAATGCGGGAGACCCAGTACTTC. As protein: CAISSAVFGTGMRETQYF.

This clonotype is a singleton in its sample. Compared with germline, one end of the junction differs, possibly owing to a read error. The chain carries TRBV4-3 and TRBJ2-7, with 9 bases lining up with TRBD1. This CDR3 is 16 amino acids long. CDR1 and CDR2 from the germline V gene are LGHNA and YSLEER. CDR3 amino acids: CASSQCGDRAVYEHYF. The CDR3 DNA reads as TGCGCCAGCAGCCAGTGTGGGGACAGGGCAGTTTACGAGCACTACTTC.

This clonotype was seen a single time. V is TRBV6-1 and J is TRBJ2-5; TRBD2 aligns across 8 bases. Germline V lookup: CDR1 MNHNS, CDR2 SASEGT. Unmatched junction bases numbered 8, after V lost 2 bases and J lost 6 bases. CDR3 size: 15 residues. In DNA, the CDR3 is TGTGCCAGCAGTGAACAAACTAGCGGCTGTAAGACCCAGTACTTC. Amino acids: CASSEQTSGCKTQYF.

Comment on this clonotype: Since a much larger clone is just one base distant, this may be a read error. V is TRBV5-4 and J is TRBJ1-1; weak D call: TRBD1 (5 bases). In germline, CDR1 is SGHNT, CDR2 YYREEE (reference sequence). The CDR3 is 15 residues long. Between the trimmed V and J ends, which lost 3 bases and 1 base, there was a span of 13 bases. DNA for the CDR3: TGTGCCAGCAGCTCAAGGACAATGAGGAACACTGAAGCTTTCTTT. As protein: CASSSRTMRNTEAFF.

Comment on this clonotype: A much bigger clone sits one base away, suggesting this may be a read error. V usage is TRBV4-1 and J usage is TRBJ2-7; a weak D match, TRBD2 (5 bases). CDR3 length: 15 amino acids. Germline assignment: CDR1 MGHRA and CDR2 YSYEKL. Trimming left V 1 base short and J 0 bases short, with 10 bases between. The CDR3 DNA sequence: TGCGCCAGCAGCCAAGGGAGGTTGAGCTCCTACGAGCAGTACTTC. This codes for CASSQGRLSSYEQYF.

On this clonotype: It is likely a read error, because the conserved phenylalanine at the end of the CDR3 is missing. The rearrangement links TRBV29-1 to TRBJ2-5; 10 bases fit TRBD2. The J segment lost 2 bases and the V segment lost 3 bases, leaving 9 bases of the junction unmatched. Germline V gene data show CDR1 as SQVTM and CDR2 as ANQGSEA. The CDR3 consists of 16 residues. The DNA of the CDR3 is TGCAGCGTTGAGGCGACTAGCGGGCGCATACAAGAGACCCAGTACCTC. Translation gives CSVEATSGRIQETQYL.

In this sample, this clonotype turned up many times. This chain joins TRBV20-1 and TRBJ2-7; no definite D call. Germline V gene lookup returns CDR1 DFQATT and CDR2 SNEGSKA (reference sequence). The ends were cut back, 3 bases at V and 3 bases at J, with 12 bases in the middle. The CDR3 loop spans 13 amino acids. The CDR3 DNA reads TGCAGTGCTAGCGGCCAGCCACTCTACGAGCAGTACTTC. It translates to CSASGQPLYEQYF.

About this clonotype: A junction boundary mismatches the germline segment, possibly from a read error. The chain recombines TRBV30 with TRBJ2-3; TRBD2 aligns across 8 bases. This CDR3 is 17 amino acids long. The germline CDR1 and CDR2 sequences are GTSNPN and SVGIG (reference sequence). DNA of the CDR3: TGTCTCTGGAGTGTCGGAGCGGGAGTGGGTCCCACAGATGCGCAGTATTTT. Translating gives CLWSVGAGVGPTDAQYF. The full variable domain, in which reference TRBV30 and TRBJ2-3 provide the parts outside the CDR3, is SQTIHQWPATLVQPVGSPLSLECTVEGTSNPNLYWYRQAAGRGLQLLFYSVGIGQISSEVPQNLSASRPQDRQFILSSKKLLLSDSGFYLCLWSVGAGVGPTDAQYFGPGTRLTVL.

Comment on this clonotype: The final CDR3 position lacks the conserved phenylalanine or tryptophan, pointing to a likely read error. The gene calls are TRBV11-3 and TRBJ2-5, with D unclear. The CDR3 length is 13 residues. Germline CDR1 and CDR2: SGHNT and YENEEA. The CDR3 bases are TGTGTCAGCAGCTTCACTGGGGAAGAGACCCAGTACATC. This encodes CVSSFTGEETQYI.

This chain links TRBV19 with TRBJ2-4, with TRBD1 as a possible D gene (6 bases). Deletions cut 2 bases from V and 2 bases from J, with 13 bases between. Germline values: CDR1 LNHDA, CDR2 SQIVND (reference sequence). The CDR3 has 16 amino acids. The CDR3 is CASSINTGSTKNIQYF. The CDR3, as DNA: TGTGCCAGTAGTATAAATACAGGGTCCACCAAAAACATTCAGTACTTC.

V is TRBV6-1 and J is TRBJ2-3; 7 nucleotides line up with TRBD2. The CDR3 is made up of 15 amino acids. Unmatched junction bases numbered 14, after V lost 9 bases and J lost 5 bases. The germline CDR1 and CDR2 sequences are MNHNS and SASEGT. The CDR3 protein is CARRPGDGRIDTQYF. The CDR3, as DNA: TGTGCCAGGAGGCCTGGTGACGGGAGGATAGATACGCAGTATTTT.

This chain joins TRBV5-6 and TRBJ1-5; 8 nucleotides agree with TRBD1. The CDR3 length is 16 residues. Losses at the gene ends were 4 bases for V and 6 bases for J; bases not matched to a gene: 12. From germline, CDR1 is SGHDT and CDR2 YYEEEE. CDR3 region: CASSLWGQVAGQPQHF. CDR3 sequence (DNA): TGTGCCAGCAGCCTATGGGGACAGGTGGCCGGTCAGCCCCAGCATTTT.